The 32 T cell receptor beta chains reported below all come from one sample, sequenced in a study of T cells after yellow fever vaccination. TCRdb reprocessed the 5' RACE reads with MiXCR, giving one entry per CDR3 protein. The sample has some 250,000 distinct CDR3 sequences, more than 3.5% seen once. The sequencing here drew on PBMCs, taken 15 days after the yellow fever booster vaccination. The receptors were gathered from a man between 18 and 35 years old who received the YFV17D yellow fever vaccine.

This clonotype was counted ten times or more. The chain uses TRBV7-2 and TRBJ2-5; TRBD1 is a possible D gene (6 bases). The CDR3 length is 16 residues. CDR1 is SGHTA, CDR2 FQGNSA, per germline. The V end lost 6 bases, the J end lost 2 bases, and 19 bases lay between the germline ends. The CDR3 here is CASSHGLRDIQETQYF. CDR3 coding DNA: TGTGCCAGCAGTCACGGGTTACGGGACATTCAAGAGACCCAGTACTTC. Based on the CDR3 plus reference TRBV7-2 and TRBJ2-5, the full variable domain is GAGVSQSPSNKVTEKGKDVELRCDPISGHTALYWYRQSLGQGLEFLIYFQGNSAPDKSGLPSDRFSAERTGGSVSTLTIQRTQQEDSAVYLCASSHGLRDIQETQYFGPGTRLLVL.

This clonotype was counted many times. V gene TRBV29-1 combines with J gene TRBJ2-3; 8 positions match TRBD2. The CDR3 has 17 residues. V shed 1 base and J 5 bases; nucleotides not matched to a gene: 14. Germline lookup yields CDR1 SQVTM and CDR2 ANQGSEA. The CDR3: CSVEVPPASGGLDTQYF. In DNA, the CDR3 is TGCAGCGTTGAAGTCCCCCCGGCGAGCGGGGGCCTAGATACGCAGTATTTT.

There are many counts of this clonotype. The J gene is TRBJ1-1, the V gene TRBV29-1, with unresolved D. The CDR3 covers 11 residues. The V end was cut by 3 bases, the J end by 0 bases, with 2 bases between. Germline CDR1 reads SQVTM; CDR2 reads ANQGSEA. The CDR3 DNA is TGCAGCGTTGAGATGAACACTGAAGCTTTCTTT. It is translated as CSVEMNTEAFF.

The chain recombines TRBV23-1 with TRBJ1-6, with TRBD1 matching 7 bases. TRBV23-1 is an ORF, and what it does is uncertain. V was clipped by 11 bases and J by 7 bases; unmatched bases: 2. The CDR3 consists of 11 residues. Here the CDR3 reads CAGTENSPLHF. Here the CDR3 DNA reads TGCGCCGGGACAGAGAATTCACCCCTCCACTTT.

The table lists this clonotype with many counts. This chain connects TRBV12-3 or TRBV12-4 to TRBJ1-2; D perhaps matches TRBD1 (6 bases). The CDR3 spans 13 residues. V was trimmed by 5 bases and J by 8 bases, leaving 15 bases between them. In nucleotides, the CDR3 is TGTGCCAGCAGTACCCCGGGGGGCATCGGCTACACCTTC. Translating it yields CASSTPGGIGYTF.

A few counts support this clonotype. The chain uses TRBV5-4 and TRBJ2-1, with 8 bases lining up with TRBD2. V lost 0 bases and J lost 4; bases outside the gene matches: 9. Germline loops: CDR1 SGHNT, CDR2 YYREEE (reference sequence). This CDR3 has 17 residues. DNA of the CDR3: TGTGCCAGCAGCTTGGGGCCTGAAGCGGGGGTTTACAATGAGCAGTTCTTC. Translated, it gives CASSLGPEAGVYNEQFF.

This clonotype was counted ten times or more. The V and J genes are TRBV5-5 and TRBJ1-1; tentatively, D is TRBD1 (5 bases). This CDR3 has 14 amino acids. The V end was cut by 3 bases, the J end by 0 bases, with 9 bases between. Germline CDR1 reads SGHKS; CDR2 reads YYEKEE (reference sequence). CDR3 sequence reads: CASSWGGVNTEAFF. CDR3 bases: TGTGCCAGCAGCTGGGGGGGGGTGAACACTGAAGCTTTCTTT.

This clonotype was counted ten times or more. The chain has TRBV20-1 and TRBJ2-5; TRBD2 matches 7 bases. Germline lookup yields CDR1 DFQATT and CDR2 SNEGSKA (reference sequence). J lost 0 bases, V lost 7 bases, and 8 bases had no gene match. The CDR3 has 14 residues. In nucleotides, the CDR3 is TGCAGTGTGTCCGAAGCGGGGCACCAAGAGACCCAGTACTTC. Translating gives CSVSEAGHQETQYF.

This clonotype was detected many times. The CDR3 nucleotides are TGTGCCAGCAGCTTTCAGGGGGCCGCCTACAATGAGCAGTTCTTC. This translates into CASSFQGAAYNEQFF. The chain has TRBV5-4 and TRBJ2-1; 8 bases are a match to TRBD1. There are 15 residues in the CDR3. The V and J ends lost 2 bases and 2 bases, in that order; junction bases with no gene match: 3. CDR1 is SGHNT and CDR2 is YYREEE in the germline V gene (reference sequence).

This clonotype was seen at least ten times. The genes are TRBV5-1 and TRBJ2-3; 7 nucleotides align to TRBD2. The germline V gene encodes CDR1 SGHRS and CDR2 YFSETQ. The CDR3 extends over 14 amino acids. The V and J ends lost 1 base and 1 base, in that order; junction bases with no gene match: 0. CDR3 bases: TGCGCCAGCAGCTTGACTAGCGGCACAGATACGCAGTATTTT. It encodes CASSLTSGTDTQYF.

This clonotype was seen ten or more times. The chain uses TRBV7-2 and TRBJ2-5; tentative D call: TRBD2 (6 bases). The CDR3 is made up of 13 amino acids. V lost 7 bases, J lost 5 bases, and 14 bases lay in between. Looked up from germline, CDR1 is SGHTA and CDR2 is FQGNSA. The CDR3 protein is CASTAGPKETQYF. The CDR3 nucleotides are TGTGCCAGCACCGCGGGACCTAAGGAGACCCAGTACTTC.

This clonotype was counted many times. J is TRBJ1-1 and V is TRBV9; no clear D gene. V was cut by 5 bases and J by 3 bases, with 8 bases left in between. The germline CDR1 and CDR2 sequences are SGDLS and YYNGEE. This CDR3 region has 12 residues. This CDR3 is CASSTEYTEAFF. The CDR3 bases are TGTGCCAGCAGTACTGAATACACTGAAGCTTTCTTT.

This clonotype appeared many times. The rearrangement uses TRBV7-2 and TRBJ2-7; D may be TRBD1 (6 bases). V lost 1 base and J lost 3, with 13 bases in between. CDR3 length equals 15 residues. Looked up from germline, CDR1 is SGHTA and CDR2 is FQGNSA. CDR3 in amino acids: CASSLVRGTGYEQYF. The CDR3 bases are TGTGCCAGCAGCTTAGTAAGGGGGACGGGCTACGAGCAGTACTTC.

This clonotype showed up many times. V and J are TRBV5-1 and TRBJ2-2; TRBD2 aligns across 7 bases. Germline CDR1 SGHRS, CDR2 YFSETQ. There are 15 residues in the CDR3. V was pared by 4 bases and J by 4 bases, with 7 bases of the junction left unmatched. CDR3 region: CASSPREGSTGELFF. In nucleotides, the CDR3 is TGCGCCAGCAGCCCAAGGGAGGGCAGCACCGGGGAGCTGTTTTTT.

This clonotype was seen repeatedly, ten times or more. The chain links TRBV5-1 to TRBJ1-1, with 9 bases aligning to TRBD1. V gave up 3 bases and J gave up 1 base; unmatched junction bases: 7. CDR3 length equals 16 residues. Looked up from germline, CDR1 is SGHRS and CDR2 is YFSETQ. The CDR3 DNA is TGCGCCAGCAGCTCGACCCCGGGACAGGGGAACACTGAAGCTTTCTTT. This codes for CASSSTPGQGNTEAFF.

This clonotype came up many times. The chain is built from TRBV28 and TRBJ1-3; D unclear. Trimming stripped 5 bases from V and 4 bases from J, with 12 bases between. CDR1 MDHEN and CDR2 SYDVKM come from the germline V gene. This CDR3 contains 14 residues. The DNA of the CDR3 is TGTGCCAGCAGTCCACGACTGGGGGGAAACACCATATATTTT. Protein sequence: CASSPRLGGNTIYF.

This clonotype has a handful of counts. For the CDR3, the DNA is TGTGCCAGCAGCTTCGACAGGGGGACTGAAGCTTTCTTT. Protein product: CASSFDRGTEAFF. V and J are TRBV11-2 and TRBJ1-1; 9 positions match TRBD1. The germline V gene encodes CDR1 SGHAT and CDR2 FQNNGV. The CDR3 is 13 residues long. The J segment lost 5 bases and the V segment lost 3 bases, leaving 1 base of the junction unmatched.

This clonotype was seen at least ten times. In nucleotides, the CDR3 is TGTGCCAGCAGCCAAGATGCCTCCCCTACGGCTTTCTTT. Protein product: CASSQDASPTAFF. The gene calls are TRBV3-1 and TRBJ1-1; D gene unclear. Trimming removed 0 bases at V and 11 bases at J, with 13 bases between. Germline V lookup: CDR1 LGHDT, CDR2 YNNKEL (reference sequence). The CDR3 is 13 amino acids.

This clonotype was counted ten times or more. The chain uses TRBV20-1 and TRBJ2-7, with TRBD1 identical over 7 bases. V gave up 2 bases and J gave up 2 bases; unmatched junction bases: 0. Per germline, CDR1 DFQATT and CDR2 SNEGSKA (reference sequence). There are 12 residues in the CDR3. As DNA, the CDR3 is TGCAGTGCTAGACAGGGGGCCTACGAGCAGTACTTC. The encoded protein is CSARQGAYEQYF.

This clonotype was detected many times. The chain links TRBV6-5 to TRBJ2-5; 14 positions agree with TRBD2. The CDR3 covers 15 residues. The trim removed 10 bases at V and 2 bases at J, leaving 6 bases unmatched. Germline V gene data show CDR1 as MNHEY and CDR2 as SVGAGI. The CDR3 region has the DNA TGTGCCACGACTAGCGGGGGGGCGGGGCAAGAGACCCAGTACTTC. This codes for CATTSGGAGQETQYF.

This clonotype was counted many times. The chain combines TRBV5-1 with TRBJ1-2; D gene uncertain. V lost 4 bases and J lost 5, with 9 bases in between. CDR1 is SGHRS, CDR2 YFSETQ, per germline. The CDR3 spans 12 residues. CDR3 loop: CASSPTAYGYTF. In nucleotides, the CDR3 is TGCGCCAGCAGCCCCACGGCTTATGGCTACACCTTC.

This clonotype was found many times. The chain carries TRBV30 and TRBJ1-6, with D hard to call. Germline assignment: CDR1 GTSNPN and CDR2 SVGIG (reference sequence). The V end lost 7 bases, the J end lost 6 bases, and 16 bases lay between the germline ends. The CDR3 has 14 amino acids. The CDR3 loop is CASSFNRFNSPLHF. For the CDR3, the DNA is TGTGCCTCCTCCTTCAATCGGTTTAATTCACCCCTCCACTTT.

The table lists this clonotype with many counts. V is TRBV4-2 and J is TRBJ2-7, with D maybe TRBD1 (5 bases). The CDR3 is 16 amino acids. CDR1 and CDR2 (germline): LGHNA, YNFKEQ. Trimming left V 4 bases short and J 4 bases short, with 20 bases between. This CDR3 reads CASSRESTARSYEQYF. DNA for the CDR3: TGTGCCAGCAGCCGCGAATCGACAGCCCGATCGTACGAGCAGTACTTC.

This clonotype was recorded many times. The chain employs TRBV7-2 and TRBJ1-6; D remains ambiguous. From germline, CDR1 is SGHTA and CDR2 FQGNSA. This CDR3 contains 15 residues. Deletions cut 4 bases from V and 6 bases from J, with 13 bases between. CDR3: CASSSPGGGNSPLHF. CDR3 DNA: TGTGCCAGCAGCTCCCCGGGCGGTGGTAATTCACCCCTCCACTTT.

At least ten counts were recorded for this clonotype. V usage is TRBV6-2 or TRBV6-3 and J usage is TRBJ2-3, with TRBD2 matching over 10 bases. J lost 6 bases, V lost 6 bases, and 6 bases had no gene match. CDR3 length equals 14 residues. Germline CDR1 reads MNHEY; CDR2 reads SVGEGT. CDR3 bases: TGTGCCAGCAGAACCGGGACTAGCGCCGATACGCAGTATTTT. Its protein is CASRTGTSADTQYF.

This clonotype was picked up many times. CDR3 nucleotides: TGTGCCAGCAGCTTGCGTGCGGGGAACACAGATACGCAGTATTTT. Residues: CASSLRAGNTDTQYF. This rearrangement joins TRBV5-6 to TRBJ2-3, with D possibly TRBD2 on 6 matching bases. V lost 1 base and J 2 bases, leaving 11 bases between the germline ends. The CDR3 loop spans 15 amino acids. The germline V gene has CDR1 SGHDT and CDR2 YYEEEE.

This clonotype was counted many times. This chain links TRBV5-1 with TRBJ1-4; 8 bases agree with TRBD1. The CDR3 consists of 16 residues. The J segment lost 7 bases and the V segment lost 0 bases, leaving 8 bases of the junction unmatched. Germline assignment: CDR1 SGHRS and CDR2 YFSETQ. The CDR3 spells CASSLGSGTGVEKLFF. Here the CDR3 DNA reads TGCGCCAGCAGCTTGGGTAGCGGGACAGGAGTTGAAAAACTGTTTTTT.

This clonotype was seen a few times. This chain uses TRBV25-1 with TRBJ2-1; D is uncertain. V was trimmed by 4 bases and J by 0 bases, leaving 4 bases between them. The CDR3 is 13 residues long. Germline V gene lookup returns CDR1 MGHDK and CDR2 SYGVNS. The CDR3 DNA reads TGTGCCAGCAGTGTGGACTCCTACAATGAGCAGTTCTTC. Its protein is CASSVDSYNEQFF.

There are many counts of this clonotype. The chain links TRBV12-3 or TRBV12-4 to TRBJ2-2, with a weak D call TRBD2 (6 bases). This CDR3 region has 14 residues. Deletions cut 8 bases from V and 3 bases from J, with 13 bases between. The CDR3 sequence is CASRRDSYTGELFF. The CDR3 DNA follows: TGTGCCAGCCGCCGGGACTCGTACACCGGGGAGCTGTTTTTT.

The table lists this clonotype with many counts. The chain is built from TRBV6-5 and TRBJ2-5; possible D gene TRBD2, 7 bases. This CDR3 has 15 amino acids. Germline V gives CDR1 MNHEY, CDR2 SVGAGI. Trimming left V 6 bases short and J 2 bases short, with 16 bases between. CDR3 nucleotide sequence: TGTGCCAGCAGCCCCTTAGGGGGGGGTCAAGAGACCCAGTACTTC. Protein product: CASSPLGGGQETQYF.

This chain connects TRBV19 to TRBJ2-2, with 8 bases lining up with TRBD1. The CDR3 runs to 15 residues. Germline V CDR1 and CDR2: LNHDA, SQIVND (reference sequence). The junction had 7 bases not matched to a gene; V was cut back by 6 bases and J by 4 bases. The CDR3 sequence: CASSPTGVATGELFF. CDR3 nucleotides: TGTGCCAGTAGCCCGACAGGGGTTGCCACCGGGGAGCTGTTTTTT.

At least ten counts were recorded for this clonotype. V usage is TRBV5-1 and J usage is TRBJ1-2, with D possibly matching TRBD1 (5 bases). This CDR3 contains 15 residues. Germline V CDR1 and CDR2: SGHRS, YFSETQ. V shed 4 bases and J shed 6 bases, with 19 bases lying between them. The CDR3 spells CASSAVIARVNGYTF. CDR3 nucleotide sequence: TGCGCCAGCAGCGCCGTGATTGCCAGGGTCAATGGCTACACCTTC.